These 22 T cell receptor beta chains were sequenced from one sample in a study of CD8+ T cells in alopecia areata. After isolation, RNA underwent reverse transcription to generate cDNA as the sequencing template. Clones were sequenced by immunoSEQ multiplex PCR, and TCRdb holds only the in-frame ones, with some missing. The table records approximately 280,000 clones, about 62% of them present only once. The treatment is: oral pan-JAK inhibitor, 5-10 mg twice daily. The specimen was CD4+ T cells sorted from blood, collected at week 24, from a patient treated with tofacitinib. The source is a human donor with alopecia areata.

The chain recombines TRBV29-1 with TRBJ2-7; D is unclear. Between the trimmed V and J ends, which lost 1 base and 6 bases, there was a span of 13 bases. This CDR3 is 13 amino acids long. Germline assignment: CDR1 SQVTM and CDR2 ANQGSEA. The chain's CDR3 is CSVEASPGGEQYF. The CDR3 region has the DNA TGCAGCGTTGAAGCCTCCCCCGGCGGCGAGCAGTACTTC.

The gene calls are TRBV29-1 and TRBJ2-7; possible D gene TRBD2, 6 bases. CDR1 and CDR2 (germline): SQVTM, ANQGSEA. V was pared by 5 bases and J by 7 bases, with 12 bases between. There are 11 residues in the CDR3. The CDR3 DNA reads TGCAGCGTTCTATCGGGACTGGAGCAGTACTTC. Encoded protein: CSVLSGLEQYF.

This clone occurred a few times. The chain is built from TRBV5-4 and TRBJ2-3, with D hard to call. The CDR3 spans 14 residues. V was cut by 1 base and J by 6 bases, with 12 bases left in between. Germline V lookup: CDR1 SGHNT, CDR2 YYREEE (reference sequence). CDR3 sequence reads: CASSLIGFPDTQYF. The DNA for the CDR3 is TGTGCCAGCAGCTTGATAGGGTTTCCCGATACGCAGTATTTT. The whole variable domain, remainder taken from reference TRBV5-4 and TRBJ2-3, is ETGVTQSPTHLIKTRGQQVTLRCSSQSGHNTVSWYQQALGQGPQFIFQYYREEENGRGNFPPRFSGLQFPNYSSELNVNALELDDSALYLCASSLIGFPDTQYFGPGTRLTVL.

This chain joins TRBV9 and TRBJ1-5; D not certain. The V gene's germline CDR1 is SGDLS and CDR2 YYNGEE. Trimming cost V 0 bases and J 7 bases, with 17 bases left between them. The CDR3 is 16 residues long. CDR3 nucleotide sequence: TGTGCCAGCAGCGTAGCTCCTGGCGGGTTTGGACAGCCCCAGCATTTT. Protein product: CASSVAPGGFGQPQHF.

This clone was seen only a few times. The rearrangement uses TRBV14 and TRBJ2-7, with a tentative D call TRBD2 (7 bases). The CDR3 runs 15 residues. Germline V gene sequence: CDR1 SGHDN, CDR2 FVKESK. V dropped 4 bases and J dropped 7 bases, with 20 bases sitting between them. The chain's CDR3 is CASSPGGPTPREQYF. In DNA, the CDR3 is TGTGCCAGCAGCCCCGGGGGGCCGACACCACGGGAGCAGTACTTC. The whole variable domain, filled in from reference TRBV14 and TRBJ2-7, reads EAGVTQFPSHSVIEKGQTVTLRCDPISGHDNLYWYRRVMGKEIKFLLHFVKESKQDESGMPNNRFLAERTGGTYSTLKVQPAELEDSGVYFCASSPGGPTPREQYFGPGTRLTVT.

A single count supports this clone. This chain joins TRBV6-1 and TRBJ1-5; D is ambiguous. CDR3 length: 15 residues. Germline assignment: CDR1 MNHNS and CDR2 SASEGT. Trimming left V 1 base short and J 1 base short, with 8 bases between. Here the CDR3 reads CASSEGGRSNQPQHF. The DNA of the CDR3 is TGTGCCAGCAGTGAAGGGGGAAGGAGCAATCAGCCCCAGCATTTT.

This clone appeared a few times. This sequence joins TRBV19 and TRBJ2-2, with TRBD1 matching over 7 bases. This CDR3 region has 15 residues. Germline V gene data show CDR1 as LNHDA and CDR2 as SQIVND (reference sequence). With V trimmed by 6 bases and J by 0 bases, 4 bases remained unmatched. The CDR3 coding sequence is TGTGCCAGTAGGCTGGGACAGACGAACACCGGGGAGCTGTTTTTT. Amino acids: CASRLGQTNTGELFF.

This chain joins TRBV2 and TRBJ2-2; D uncertain. The V and J ends lost 3 bases and 3 bases respectively, with 14 bases between them. Per germline, CDR1 SNHLY and CDR2 FYNNEI. This CDR3 is built from 16 residues. The CDR3 DNA follows: TGTGCCAGCAGTGACGAACCACTCCTGTACACCGGGGAGCTGTTTTTT. Protein product: CASSDEPLLYTGELFF.

The V gene is TRBV30, the J gene TRBJ2-1; 9 nucleotides agree with TRBD2. The V gene end was trimmed by 1 base and the J gene end by 4 bases; junction bases not matched to a gene: 5. Germline-derived CDR1 and CDR2 are GTSNPN and SVGIG (reference sequence). The CDR3 is 15 amino acids. The CDR3 loop reads CAWSGGTSSYNEQFF. In nucleotides, the CDR3 is TGTGCCTGGAGTGGAGGGACTAGCAGTTACAATGAGCAGTTCTTC.

With respect to this clone: Relative to the germline gene, one junction end is altered; a read error may explain this. The chain carries TRBV27 and TRBJ1-2; 7 bases fit TRBD1. The germline V gene encodes CDR1 MNHEY and CDR2 SMNVEV (reference sequence). CDR3 length: 14 amino acids. The CDR3 sequence is CASGFRDSEYGYTF. CDR3 DNA: TGTGCCAGCGGTTTCCGGGACAGCGAATATGGCTACACCTTC.

This clone showed up just a few times. This rearrangement joins TRBV7-2 to TRBJ2-3, with 12 bases aligning to TRBD2. Germline-derived CDR1 and CDR2 are SGHTA and FQGNSA. The CDR3 has 16 residues. The V and J ends lost 5 bases and 5 bases, in that order; junction bases with no gene match: 8. CDR3 DNA: TGTGCCAGCAGCCGATCTAGCGGGGGGGCCCAAGATACGCAGTATTTT. Translation gives CASSRSSGGAQDTQYF.

The chain combines TRBV6-5 with TRBJ1-2; TRBD1 matches at 9 bases. The V gene end was trimmed by 5 bases and the J gene end by 3 bases; junction bases not matched to a gene: 1. This CDR3 has 13 residues. CDR1 is MNHEY, CDR2 SVGAGI, per germline. CDR3 nucleotides: TGTGCCAGCAGTACAGGGGGCGACTATGGCTACACCTTC. Encoded protein: CASSTGGDYGYTF.

This clone was detected many times. The rearrangement links TRBV5-1 to TRBJ2-5; D gene ambiguous. The CDR3 totals 10 residues. Trimming took 9 bases from V and 5 from J, leaving 8 bases between them. The germline gives CDR1 SGHRS, CDR2 YFSETQ. The chain's CDR3 is CATSDETQYF. The CDR3 nucleotides are TGCGCCACCTCAGATGAGACCCAGTACTTC.

This clone was detected only a few times. This chain joins TRBV4-1 and TRBJ2-1, with a tentative D call TRBD2 (5 bases). Germline lookup yields CDR1 MGHRA and CDR2 YSYEKL. V was pared by 1 base and J by 4 bases, with 11 bases between. The CDR3 consists of 15 residues. CDR3 sequence: CASSQGYSGYNEQFF. The DNA for the CDR3 is TGCGCCAGCAGCCAAGGCTACTCGGGGTACAATGAGCAGTTCTTC.

The chain has TRBV30 and TRBJ1-4; TRBD1 aligns across 7 bases. Trimming removed 5 bases from V and 0 bases from J; junction bases left unmatched: 6. This CDR3 has 15 residues. CDR1 GTSNPN and CDR2 SVGIG come from the germline V gene (reference sequence). Here the CDR3 DNA reads TGTGCCTGGGTGGCCAGGGGGGCAACTAATGAAAAACTGTTTTTT. This sequence encodes CAWVARGATNEKLFF.

This clone turned up a few times. CDR3 DNA: TGTGCCAGCGTTCCCGAGAACTATGGCTACACCTTC. It yields the protein CASVPENYGYTF. The V call is TRBV7-9, the J call TRBJ1-2; D is unclear. Germline-derived CDR1 and CDR2 are SEHNR and FQNEAQ (reference sequence). The CDR3 consists of 12 residues. V was pared by 8 bases and J by 2 bases, with 9 bases between.

In this sample, this clone turned up a few times. V is TRBV5-1 and J is TRBJ2-1; 8 positions match TRBD1. This CDR3 region has 13 residues. V was clipped by 3 bases and J by 8 bases; unmatched bases: 4. CDR1 and CDR2 (germline): SGHRS, YFSETQ. The CDR3 loop reads CASSWTGSDEQFF. CDR3 nucleotide sequence: TGCGCCAGCAGCTGGACAGGGAGCGATGAGCAGTTCTTC.

The J gene is TRBJ1-1, the V gene TRBV29-1, with D uncertain. Trimming pared 1 base from V and 0 bases from J, leaving 6 bases between. There are 13 residues in the CDR3. The germline gives CDR1 SQVTM, CDR2 ANQGSEA. The chain's CDR3 is CSVEGSMNTEAFF. DNA of the CDR3: TGCAGCGTTGAAGGCTCGATGAACACTGAAGCTTTCTTT.

The chain combines TRBV28 with TRBJ2-1; a weak D match, TRBD2 (6 bases). CDR3 length: 14 amino acids. CDR1 and CDR2 (germline): MDHEN, SYDVKM. V was clipped by 7 bases and J by 8 bases, with 18 bases between them. CDR3 DNA: TGTGCCAGCAAACCGGCGGGGTTATGGGATGAGCAGTTCTTC. Its translation: CASKPAGLWDEQFF.

The V call is TRBV7-2, the J call TRBJ1-2, with TRBD1 identical over 7 bases. The ends lost 5 bases at V and 3 bases at J; junction bases unmatched: 3. The CDR3 is 13 residues long. The V gene's germline CDR1 is SGHTA and CDR2 FQGNSA. In DNA, the CDR3 is TGTGCCAGCAGCCGAGGGGGCGACTATGGCTACACCTTC. Residues: CASSRGGDYGYTF.

In its sample, this clone was seen a few times. The chain joins TRBV6-5 to TRBJ2-7, with 7 bases identical to TRBD1. J gave up 1 base and V 6 bases, and 9 bases lay outside the gene matches. CDR3 length: 15 residues. In germline, CDR1 is MNHEY, CDR2 SVGAGI. CDR3 in DNA: TGTGCCAGCAGGGGTAACAGGGGTAGGTCCTACGAGCAGTACTTC. This gives the protein CASRGNRGRSYEQYF.

The J gene is TRBJ1-4, the V gene TRBV29-1, with D maybe TRBD1 (6 bases). CDR1 is SQVTM and CDR2 is ANQGSEA in the germline V gene. Trimming left V 7 bases short and J 4 bases short, with 10 bases between. This CDR3 spans 12 amino acids. The CDR3 region has the DNA TGCAGCGGTACGGACAGTAATGAAAAACTGTTTTTT. Translation gives CSGTDSNEKLFF.